Each of the 15 T cell receptor beta chains below was sequenced from the same sample in a study of CD8 T cells in ankylosing spondylitis. TCRdb reanalysed the 5' RACE reads using MiXCR and keeps one entry per CDR3 protein. The sample lists a few hundred thousand distinct CDR3 sequences; 15% to 20% were seen once. The sequenced sample consisted of blood, either unsorted or a sorted T cell fraction (not recorded which). Receptors originate from a male donor with ankylosing spondylitis or in good health (not recorded which).

The J gene is TRBJ1-5, the V gene TRBV24-1, with TRBD1 matching over 7 bases. Germline V gene sequence: CDR1 KGHDR, CDR2 SFDVKD. This CDR3 has 17 residues. The V segment lost 3 bases and the J segment 4 bases; nucleotides outside the gene matches: 11. The CDR3 DNA sequence: TGTGCCACCAGTGATGCGAATCCGACAGGGAGTAATCAGCCCCAGCATTTT. This sequence encodes CATSDANPTGSNQPQHF.

V is TRBV12-3 or TRBV12-4 and J is TRBJ2-5; no firm D call. This CDR3 comprises 16 residues. Trimming left V 2 bases short and J 0 bases short, with 13 bases between. Written as DNA, the CDR3 is TGTGCCAGCAGTTTAAGAGGCGTACTCAACCAAGAGACCCAGTACTTC. Protein sequence: CASSLRGVLNQETQYF.

The DNA for the CDR3 is TGTGCCAGCAGCCATATTGGAAGGGGACCTATGAACACTGAAGCTTTCTTT. Residues: CASSHIGRGPMNTEAFF. The chain is built from TRBV4-2 and TRBJ1-1; tentative D call: TRBD1 (5 bases). In germline, CDR1 is LGHNA, CDR2 YNFKEQ. This CDR3 is built from 17 residues. V shed 3 bases and J shed 0 bases, with 17 bases lying between them.

This clonotype was seen a handful of times. This rearrangement joins TRBV29-1 to TRBJ2-3, with D unclear. The CDR3 runs to 13 residues. Germline values: CDR1 SQVTM, CDR2 ANQGSEA. The V and J ends lost 8 bases and 0 bases respectively, with 12 bases between them. CDR3 sequence reads: CSTREQSTDTQYF. The DNA of the CDR3 is TGCAGCACCCGAGAGCAGAGCACAGATACGCAGTATTTT.

V and J are TRBV5-6 and TRBJ2-7; 11 bases fit TRBD2. Per the germline V gene, CDR1 is SGHDT and CDR2 is YYEEEE. The CDR3 contains 17 residues. V lost 1 base and J lost 2; bases outside the gene matches: 8. As DNA, the CDR3 is TGTGCCAGCAGCTTGCCTCTAGCGGGAGGCCAGACCTACGAGCAGTACTTC. Translation gives CASSLPLAGGQTYEQYF.

The rearrangement links TRBV5-1 to TRBJ2-1; 8 positions match TRBD2. The CDR3 length is 16 residues. The germline gives CDR1 SGHRS, CDR2 YFSETQ. Trimming removed 0 bases from V and 6 bases from J; junction bases left unmatched: 8. The CDR3 spells CASSLDSGMARNEQFF. DNA of the CDR3: TGCGCCAGCAGCTTGGATAGCGGGATGGCGCGCAATGAGCAGTTCTTC.

This clonotype came up a few times. The chain carries TRBV5-4 and TRBJ2-1; 12 nucleotides align to TRBD2. The CDR3 covers 19 residues. The V gene end was trimmed by 0 bases and the J gene end by 0 bases; junction bases not matched to a gene: 7. In germline, CDR1 is SGHNT, CDR2 YYREEE (reference sequence). The DNA for the CDR3 is TGTGCCAGCAGCTTGGGCCTAGCGGGAGGGGTCCGCTCCTACAATGAGCAGTTCTTC. It translates to CASSLGLAGGVRSYNEQFF.

This clonotype was counted a few times. The rearrangement uses TRBV27 and TRBJ2-7; the D gene is possibly TRBD1 (6 bases). CDR1 and CDR2 from the germline V gene are MNHEY and SMNVEV (reference sequence). Trimming removed 5 bases at V and 6 bases at J, with 14 bases between. The CDR3 runs to 13 residues. In DNA form, the CDR3 reads TGTGCCAGCAGTGTCCCAGGGGTGGGCGAGCAGTACTTC. This codes for CASSVPGVGEQYF.

This chain links TRBV6-5 with TRBJ2-5; tentatively, D is TRBD2 (6 bases). The length of the CDR3 is 15 residues. Looked up from germline, CDR1 is MNHEY and CDR2 is SVGAGI. Trimming cost V 0 bases and J 5 bases, with 13 bases left between them. As DNA, the CDR3 is TGTGCCAGCAGTTACTCGGCGGGATTCGGGGAGACCCAGTACTTC. Translating gives CASSYSAGFGETQYF.

The gene calls are TRBV4-3 and TRBJ2-3; the match to TRBD2 covers 8 bases. Trimming cost V 3 bases and J 3 bases; bases outside gene matches: 5. The CDR3 sequence is 15 residues long. The germline CDR1 and CDR2 sequences are LGHNA and YSLEER. The CDR3 bases are TGCGCCAGCAGCCACCCGGGACTAGGAACAGATACGCAGTATTTT. It yields the protein CASSHPGLGTDTQYF.

This chain connects TRBV6-6 to TRBJ2-3, with unresolved D. Germline assignment: CDR1 MNHNY and CDR2 SVGAGI (reference sequence). The length of the CDR3 is 12 residues. Deletions cut 2 bases from V and 6 bases from J, with 6 bases between. As DNA, the CDR3 is TGTGCCAGCAGTTACGTCCGGGATACGCAGTATTTT. It is translated as CASSYVRDTQYF.

The V and J genes are TRBV18 and TRBJ1-4, with 7 bases identical to TRBD1. V shed 3 bases, J shed 7 bases, and the junction held 14 bases outside the gene matches. The CDR3 has 17 amino acids. Germline V lookup: CDR1 KGHSH, CDR2 LQKENI. The CDR3 sequence: CASSPRDRQEESEKLFF. DNA for the CDR3: TGTGCCAGCTCACCTCGGGACAGACAAGAGGAATCTGAAAAACTGTTTTTT.

This chain joins TRBV7-6 and TRBJ2-1; 7 positions match TRBD2. CDR1 and CDR2 (germline): SGHVS, FNYEAQ. The CDR3 sequence is 15 residues long. V lost 3 bases, J lost 7 bases, and 9 bases stayed unmatched. The CDR3, as DNA: TGTGCCAGCAGCTTTGGGGGGACTATGGGAAATGAGCAGTTCTTC. This gives the protein CASSFGGTMGNEQFF. The full variable domain, its missing parts supplied by reference TRBV7-6 and TRBJ2-1, is GAGVSQSPRYKVTKRGQDVALRCDPISGHVSLYWYRQALGQGPEFLTYFNYEAQQDKSGLPNDRFSAERPEGSISTLTIQRTEQRDSAMYRCASSFGGTMGNEQFFGPGTRLTVL.

This clonotype was observed a few times. This chain connects TRBV6-5 to TRBJ1-1; possible D gene TRBD1, 5 bases. The V gene's germline CDR1 is MNHEY and CDR2 SVGAGI. V was shortened by 2 bases and J by 1 base, with 11 bases between the two germline ends. The CDR3 totals 15 residues. The CDR3 here is CASSYMGRRNTEAFF. The CDR3 DNA follows: TGTGCCAGCAGTTACATGGGACGGCGGAACACTGAAGCTTTCTTT.

V is TRBV18 and J is TRBJ2-2; possibly TRBD2 for D (6 bases). Germline values: CDR1 KGHSH, CDR2 LQKENI. The length of the CDR3 is 15 residues. Trimming cost V 2 bases and J 2 bases, with 9 bases left between them. The CDR3 reads CASSPLADNTGELFF. The CDR3 region has the DNA TGTGCCAGCTCACCATTAGCGGACAACACCGGGGAGCTGTTTTTT.